The subject of this entry is one T cell receptor beta chain. The sample is drawn from a study of blood T cell repertoires in COVID-19. Libraries were prepared by immunoSEQ multiplex PCR; TCRdb keeps only in-frame clonotypes and omits some of them. This sample carries about 69,000 clones, 82% of them seen once, and the ten largest clones take under 35%. Deletions cut 8 bases from V and 1 base from J, with 14 bases between. Per germline, CDR1 LNHDA and CDR2 SQIVND (reference sequence). This CDR3 is built from 14 residues. Sequencing was done on a sample of peripheral blood. The chain is built from TRBV19 and TRBJ2-5; possible D gene TRBD2, 7 bases. The sequence was obtained from a human donor in a cohort sampled during active COVID-19. The chain's CDR3 is CASSRGGLQETQYF. The CDR3 bases are TGTGCCAGTTCGAGGGGGGGCCTCCAAGAGACCCAGTACTTC.